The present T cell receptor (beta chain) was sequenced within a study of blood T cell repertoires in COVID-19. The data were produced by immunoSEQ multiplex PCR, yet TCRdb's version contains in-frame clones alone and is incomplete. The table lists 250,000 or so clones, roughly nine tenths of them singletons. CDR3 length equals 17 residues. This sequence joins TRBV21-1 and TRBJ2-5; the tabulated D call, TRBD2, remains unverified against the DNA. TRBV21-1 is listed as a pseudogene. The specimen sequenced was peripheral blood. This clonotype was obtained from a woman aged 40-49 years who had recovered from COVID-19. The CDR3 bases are TGTGCCAGCAGCAAAGTGACGCCTAGCGGGTGTCAAGAGACCCAGTACTTC. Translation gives CASSKVTPSGCQETQYF.